A selection of T cell receptor beta chains follows, all from one sample in a study of T cell responses to AZD1222 COVID-19 vaccine. Profiling relied on immunoSEQ multiplex PCR, and the TCRdb table lists in-frame clones only, not all of them. The sample contains under 200,000 clones, more than 75% of which appear only once. The sequencing here drew on peripheral blood, taken 28 days after the second AZD1222 dose. Every receptor here comes from an adult who received the AZD1222 COVID-19 vaccine. Both conserved end residues are part of each CDR3. Fields, in order: D gene, V gene, J gene, clone size, CDR3 DNA, CDR3 protein. D genes are given only for firm matches. Not every row has a clone size; where given, it reads once, few, many or a size class.

d_gene: .; v_gene: TRBV7-8; j_gene: TRBJ1-1; abundance: .; CDR3nt: TGTGCCAGCAGCTTAATAACTGAACCAAACACTGAAGCTTTCTTT; CDR3aa: CASSLITEPNTEAFF
d_gene: .; v_gene: TRBV12-1; j_gene: TRBJ1-6; abundance: .; CDR3nt: TGTGCCAGCAGCTACCCCTCCCGGGGATGGGGGCTGGTTGTAAGGGATTCACCCCTCCACTTT; CDR3aa: CASSYPSRGWGLVVRDSPLHF
d_gene: TRBD1; v_gene: TRBV6-5; j_gene: TRBJ2-2; abundance: .; CDR3nt: TGTGCCAGCAGTTACGGGACAGGGGGCAGACACGCTGAGCTGTTTTTT; CDR3aa: CASSYGTGGRHAELFF
d_gene: .; v_gene: TRBV29-1; j_gene: TRBJ2-7; abundance: .; CDR3nt: TGCAGCGTTGAAACAGGGATCGGCGAGCAGTACTTC; CDR3aa: CSVETGIGEQYF
d_gene: TRBD2; v_gene: TRBV3-1/TRBV3-2; j_gene: TRBJ2-5; abundance: .; CDR3nt: TGTGCCAGCAGCCAAGAGCCCGCCGGGACTAGTATCCACCAAGAGACCCAGTACTTC; CDR3aa: CASSQEPAGTSIHQETQYF
d_gene: TRBD1; v_gene: TRBV12-5; j_gene: TRBJ2-7; abundance: .; CDR3nt: TGTGCTAGTGCCCTGACAGGGGGCGTCGAGCAGTACTTC; CDR3aa: CASALTGGVEQYF
d_gene: TRBD1; v_gene: TRBV2; j_gene: TRBJ1-5; abundance: .; CDR3nt: TGTGCCAGCAGTGGCACAGGGGGGGATCAGCCCCAGCATTTT; CDR3aa: CASSGTGGDQPQHF
d_gene: TRBD1; v_gene: TRBV2; j_gene: TRBJ2-6; abundance: .; CDR3nt: TGTGCCAGCAGCGCGGGACAGGCTGGGGCCAACGTCCTGACTTTC; CDR3aa: CASSAGQAGANVLTF
d_gene: .; v_gene: TRBV7-8; j_gene: TRBJ1-2; abundance: once; CDR3nt: TGTGCCAGCAGCTTAGCAGGGGTCCGATATGGCTACACCTTC; CDR3aa: CASSLAGVRYGYTF
d_gene: TRBD1; v_gene: TRBV7-2; j_gene: TRBJ1-4; abundance: .; CDR3nt: TGTGCCAGCAGCTTACAGGGGGGTGGAGGTGGTGGAAAACTGTTTTTT; CDR3aa: CASSLQGGGGGGKLFF
d_gene: TRBD1; v_gene: TRBV30; j_gene: TRBJ1-5; abundance: .; CDR3nt: TGTGCCTGGAGCGCGACAGGGGCCTTAGGTCAGCCCCAGCATTTT; CDR3aa: CAWSATGALGQPQHF
d_gene: TRBD2; v_gene: TRBV10-3; j_gene: TRBJ2-1; abundance: .; CDR3nt: TGTGCCACCGGGACTAGCGGGGGGAATGAGCAGTTCTTC; CDR3aa: CATGTSGGNEQFF
d_gene: .; v_gene: TRBV12-3/TRBV12-4; j_gene: TRBJ1-2; abundance: .; CDR3nt: TGTGCCAGCAGTTTGGGTAGCAGTGGCTACACCTTC; CDR3aa: CASSLGSSGYTF
d_gene: .; v_gene: TRBV4-3; j_gene: TRBJ2-5; abundance: .; CDR3nt: TGCGCCAGCAGCCACCGGGGTAACCCCAGGGAGACCCAGTACTTC; CDR3aa: CASSHRGNPRETQYF
d_gene: TRBD1; v_gene: TRBV18; j_gene: TRBJ1-4; abundance: few; CDR3nt: TGTGCCAGCTCTCGGGACAGGGGCGAAAAACTGTTTTTT; CDR3aa: CASSRDRGEKLFF
d_gene: .; v_gene: TRBV5-4; j_gene: TRBJ1-4; abundance: .; CDR3nt: TGTGCCAGCGGTGGGGATTCAGATGAAAAACTGTTTTTT; CDR3aa: CASGGDSDEKLFF
d_gene: TRBD1; v_gene: TRBV7-2; j_gene: TRBJ1-3; abundance: .; CDR3nt: TGTGCCAGCAGCTTAGAGGGACAGACTTTGAGGGGAAACACCATATATTTT; CDR3aa: CASSLEGQTLRGNTIYF
d_gene: TRBD1; v_gene: TRBV6-2/TRBV6-3; j_gene: TRBJ2-7; abundance: .; CDR3nt: TGTGCCAGCAGTTACCTGGGACAGCCTTACGAGCAGTACTTC; CDR3aa: CASSYLGQPYEQYF
d_gene: .; v_gene: TRBV30; j_gene: TRBJ1-1; abundance: once; CDR3nt: TGTGCCTGGAGTGTACGGGGGGGCACTGAAGCTTTCTTT; CDR3aa: CAWSVRGGTEAFF
d_gene: .; v_gene: TRBV20-1; j_gene: TRBJ2-7; abundance: .; CDR3nt: TGCAGTGCTAGTACAGAGGGGTTCTCCTACGAGCAGTACTTC; CDR3aa: CSASTEGFSYEQYF
d_gene: .; v_gene: TRBV5-1; j_gene: TRBJ1-1; abundance: .; CDR3nt: TGCGCCAGCAGGAGTATGAACACTGAAGCTTTCTTT; CDR3aa: CASRSMNTEAFF
d_gene: .; v_gene: TRBV13; j_gene: TRBJ2-2; abundance: .; CDR3nt: TGTGCCAGCAGCCCCCGGGGCAGGGATGGCACCGGGGAGCTGTTTTTT; CDR3aa: CASSPRGRDGTGELFF
d_gene: .; v_gene: TRBV6-2/TRBV6-3; j_gene: TRBJ1-5; abundance: .; CDR3nt: TGTGCCAGCAGTTATCTCCACCCCAATCAGCCCCAGCATTTT; CDR3aa: CASSYLHPNQPQHF
d_gene: .; v_gene: TRBV12-3/TRBV12-4; j_gene: TRBJ1-4; abundance: .; CDR3nt: TGTGCCAGCACCCCGGCCCTAGGAGTGAGACTTGACTTT; CDR3aa: CASTPALGVRLDF
d_gene: .; v_gene: TRBV11-2; j_gene: TRBJ2-1; abundance: .; CDR3nt: TGTGCCAGCAGCTTAGATCGTCAGAGCAATGAGCAGTTCTTC; CDR3aa: CASSLDRQSNEQFF
d_gene: TRBD1; v_gene: TRBV3-1/TRBV3-2; j_gene: TRBJ2-1; abundance: .; CDR3nt: TGTGCCAGCAGCCAAGGATCCGGGACAGGGACGTGGAATGAGCAGTTCTTC; CDR3aa: CASSQGSGTGTWNEQFF
d_gene: TRBD1; v_gene: TRBV4-2; j_gene: TRBJ2-2; abundance: .; CDR3nt: TGTGCCAGCAGCCAAGTTCCGACAGGGTACACCGGGGAGCTGTTTTTT; CDR3aa: CASSQVPTGYTGELFF
d_gene: .; v_gene: TRBV9; j_gene: TRBJ1-1; abundance: .; CDR3nt: TGTGCCAGCAGCGTAGTGGCAGCAGACACTGAAGCTTTCTTT; CDR3aa: CASSVVAADTEAFF
d_gene: .; v_gene: TRBV11-2; j_gene: TRBJ1-1; abundance: .; CDR3nt: TGTGCCAGCAGCTTAACACAGGGTTGGGGCACTGAAGCTTTCTTT; CDR3aa: CASSLTQGWGTEAFF
d_gene: TRBD2; v_gene: TRBV5-5; j_gene: TRBJ2-7; abundance: .; CDR3nt: TGTGCCAGCAGCCCAACTGGCGGGAGCGGGTCCTACGAGCAGTACTTC; CDR3aa: CASSPTGGSGSYEQYF
d_gene: .; v_gene: TRBV2; j_gene: TRBJ2-7; abundance: .; CDR3nt: TGTGCCAGCAGTGAGAACTCACTAGCTACTTACGAGCAGTACTTC; CDR3aa: CASSENSLATYEQYF
d_gene: .; v_gene: TRBV18; j_gene: TRBJ1-2; abundance: .; CDR3nt: TGTGCCAGCTCACCCCCACCGCGGGATGGCTACACCTTC; CDR3aa: CASSPPPRDGYTF
d_gene: .; v_gene: TRBV18; j_gene: TRBJ1-5; abundance: .; CDR3nt: TGTGCCAGCTCACCAGAGCGGAATCGGGGGGAAAATCAGCCCCAGCATTTT; CDR3aa: CASSPERNRGENQPQHF
d_gene: .; v_gene: TRBV29-1; j_gene: TRBJ1-2; abundance: .; CDR3nt: TGCAGAGGAGGGACGGACTATGGCTACACCTTC; CDR3aa: CRGGTDYGYTF
d_gene: .; v_gene: TRBV7-2; j_gene: TRBJ2-3; abundance: .; CDR3nt: TGTGCCAGCAGCTTTAGCAGCGGGCGCACAGATACGCAGTATTTT; CDR3aa: CASSFSSGRTDTQYF
d_gene: .; v_gene: TRBV5-1; j_gene: TRBJ1-1; abundance: .; CDR3nt: TGCGCCAGCAGCTTGTTGGTCGGGGGTGAAGCTTTCTTT; CDR3aa: CASSLLVGGEAFF
d_gene: .; v_gene: TRBV6-5; j_gene: TRBJ1-1; abundance: .; CDR3nt: TGTGCCAGCAGTTACAAGGACACTGAAGCTTTCTTT; CDR3aa: CASSYKDTEAFF
d_gene: TRBD2; v_gene: TRBV29-1; j_gene: TRBJ2-5; abundance: .; CDR3nt: TGCAGCGTTAAGGAGGGACTAGCTCGGGAGACCCAGTACTTC; CDR3aa: CSVKEGLARETQYF
d_gene: TRBD2; v_gene: TRBV7-9; j_gene: TRBJ2-5; abundance: .; CDR3nt: TGTGCCAGCAGCTCCCTGGCGTCGGCGGGGGGGCCGGAGACCCAGTACTTC; CDR3aa: CASSSLASAGGPETQYF
d_gene: .; v_gene: TRBV19; j_gene: TRBJ1-2; abundance: .; CDR3nt: TGTGCCAGTAGTTGGCAGGCCCGCTATGGCTACACCTTC; CDR3aa: CASSWQARYGYTF
d_gene: TRBD1; v_gene: TRBV5-6; j_gene: TRBJ2-1; abundance: few; CDR3nt: TGTGCCAGCAGCAGGGGACAGGGTGACGAGCAGTTCTTC; CDR3aa: CASSRGQGDEQFF
d_gene: .; v_gene: TRBV18; j_gene: TRBJ1-2; abundance: .; CDR3nt: TGTGCCAGCTCCGCTGCGGGTAAGAAGGATGGCTACACCTTC; CDR3aa: CASSAAGKKDGYTF
d_gene: .; v_gene: TRBV15; j_gene: TRBJ2-7; abundance: .; CDR3nt: TGTGCCACCAGCAGAGGGGGAGGGGGCCCCTCCTACGAGCAGTACTTC; CDR3aa: CATSRGGGGPSYEQYF
d_gene: TRBD1; v_gene: TRBV27; j_gene: TRBJ1-2; abundance: .; CDR3nt: TGTGCCAGAGTCGACAGGGCCGGGTGTGGCTACACCTTC; CDR3aa: CARVDRAGCGYTF
d_gene: .; v_gene: TRBV29-1; j_gene: TRBJ1-5; abundance: .; CDR3nt: TGCAGCCCCCCACAGGGTCGAGCTCGCAATCAGCCCCAGCATTTT; CDR3aa: CSPPQGRARNQPQHF
d_gene: .; v_gene: TRBV30; j_gene: TRBJ1-1; abundance: .; CDR3nt: TGTGCCTGGAGTAGAAGTGGACGTGGGACGAACACTGAAGCTTTCTTT; CDR3aa: CAWSRSGRGTNTEAFF
d_gene: .; v_gene: TRBV7-3; j_gene: TRBJ1-2; abundance: .; CDR3nt: TGTGCCAGCAGCTTCAGTGGCTACACCTTC; CDR3aa: CASSFSGYTF
d_gene: TRBD1; v_gene: TRBV6-5; j_gene: TRBJ1-2; abundance: once; CDR3nt: TGTGCCAGCAATGCTAACCCGACAGGGGGCTATGGCTACACCTTC; CDR3aa: CASNANPTGGYGYTF
d_gene: .; v_gene: TRBV27; j_gene: TRBJ1-1; abundance: .; CDR3nt: TGTGCCAGCAGTTTATCGGTGACCACTGAAGCTTTCTTT; CDR3aa: CASSLSVTTEAFF
d_gene: .; v_gene: TRBV5-6; j_gene: TRBJ1-1; abundance: few; CDR3nt: TGTGCCAGCAGCCCCGCCGGTTGGGAGGGAAACACTGAAGCTTTCTTT; CDR3aa: CASSPAGWEGNTEAFF
d_gene: .; v_gene: TRBV15; j_gene: TRBJ1-1; abundance: .; CDR3nt: TGTGCCACCAGCAGAGTGGAGAACACTGAAGCTTTCTTT; CDR3aa: CATSRVENTEAFF
d_gene: TRBD1; v_gene: TRBV11-3; j_gene: TRBJ1-1; abundance: .; CDR3nt: TGTGCCAGCAGCCTGCAGGGGGACACTGAAGCTTTCTTT; CDR3aa: CASSLQGDTEAFF
d_gene: TRBD1; v_gene: TRBV4-3; j_gene: TRBJ1-2; abundance: .; CDR3nt: TGCGCCAGCAGCCAAGGGTCCGGGACAGGGGCCACCTTC; CDR3aa: CASSQGSGTGATF
d_gene: .; v_gene: TRBV18; j_gene: TRBJ1-3; abundance: .; CDR3nt: TGTGCCAGCTCAAGGGGTCCCGGAAACACCATATATTTT; CDR3aa: CASSRGPGNTIYF